This entry is about one TCR beta chain. The antigen is not known. Some clones are missing from TCRdb's copy, which holds only in-frame ones; the method was immunoSEQ multiplex PCR. The sample has 110,000 to 150,000 clones, approximately 90% seen once. This entry is derived from a study of T cell responses to AZD1222 COVID-19 vaccine. This CDR3 contains 12 residues. Germline V gene lookup returns CDR1 KGHSH and CDR2 LQKENI. The V end lost 2 bases, the J end lost 6 bases, and 7 bases lay between the germline ends. Study-level findings and limits: Possibly, clonal diversity was underestimated; donors were largely white British and included more females. A reported finding is that nearly half of spike-specific TCRs target unmutated variant regions. Seropositive AZD1222 recipients at baseline numbered only 5 to 7.

Sequenced here: peripheral blood, sampled on day 0 of AZD1222 vaccination. The chain employs TRBV18 and TRBJ1-1; D unresolved. This sequence originates from an adult in good health. In DNA form, the CDR3 reads TGTGCCAGCTCACCAGGGGTGCCTGAAGCTTTCTTT. Amino acids: CASSPGVPEAFF.